The rows below give T cell receptor beta chains drawn from one sample of a study of cytomegalovirus exposure and HLA in healthy donors. Measured with immunoSEQ multiplex PCR; TCRdb has only the in-frame clones, and not every one. The sample lists fewer than 95,000 clones; less than 95% were seen once. The material sequenced was PBMCs. These receptor sequences come from a woman between 18 and 29 years old in good health and CMV-seronegative. CDR3s include the opening cysteine and the closing phenylalanine or tryptophan. The D gene is left open where the match is weak. Rows may omit the clone size; those that give it use once, few, many or a size class.

J gene | V gene | D gene | clone size | CDR3 protein | CDR3 DNA
TRBJ1-2 | TRBV25-1 | . | . | CASSGDTGSYGYTF | TGTGCCAGCAGTGGGGATACAGGAAGCTATGGCTACACCTTC
TRBJ1-5 | TRBV2 | TRBD1 | . | CASSQIAGLWQGARGNQPQHF | TGTGCCAGCAGCCAGATAGCCGGGTTGTGGCAGGGGGCGAGGGGCAATCAGCCCCAGCATTTT
TRBJ2-2 | TRBV28 | . | . | CASDRTTGELFF | TGTGCCAGCGACAGGACCACCGGGGAGCTGTTTTTT
TRBJ1-2 | TRBV9 | . | . | CASSVVAGQGYTF | TGTGCCAGCAGCGTAGTAGCAGGGCAGGGCTACACCTTC
TRBJ2-5 | TRBV25-1 | TRBD2 | . | CASKGEGYQETQYF | TGTGCCAGCAAAGGGGAGGGTTACCAAGAGACCCAGTACTTC
TRBJ1-2 | TRBV7-3 | . | . | CASSPQGHYGYTF | TGTGCCAGCAGCCCGCAGGGGCACTATGGCTACACCTTC
TRBJ1-5 | TRBV5-1 | TRBD1 | . | CASSWTGDQPQHF | TGCGCCAGCAGCTGGACAGGGGACCAGCCCCAGCATTTT
TRBJ2-7 | TRBV5-6 | TRBD2 | . | CASSSPGLGKVQYF | TGTGCCAGCAGCTCACCGGGACTAGGTAAGGTGCAGTACTTC
TRBJ1-1 | TRBV5-4 | . | once | CASGIAGMNTEAFF | TGTGCCAGCGGCATAGCGGGGATGAACACTGAAGCTTTCTTT
TRBJ2-1 | TRBV18 | . | . | CASSRSRGEQFF | TGTGCCAGCTCACGCTCCCGGGGTGAGCAGTTCTTC
TRBJ2-2 | TRBV25-1 | TRBD2 | . | CASSGRGGVPGELFF | TGTGCCAGCAGTGGTCGGGGGGGTGTCCCCGGGGAGCTGTTTTTT
TRBJ2-7 | TRBV7-6 | TRBD1 | . | CASSLVSQGAYEQYF | TGTGCCAGCAGCTTAGTTTCACAGGGGGCCTACGAGCAGTACTTC
TRBJ1-1 | TRBV9 | . | . | CASSAPGYGDTEAFF | TGTGCCAGCAGCGCTCCAGGGTACGGTGACACTGAAGCTTTCTTT
TRBJ1-5 | TRBV6-1 | . | . | CASWGRANQPQHF | TGTGCCAGCTGGGGGAGGGCCAATCAGCCCCAGCATTTT
TRBJ1-2 | TRBV6-5 | TRBD1 | . | CASSGTGGGYGYTF | TGTGCCAGCAGTGGGACAGGGGGTGGCTATGGCTACACCTTC
TRBJ2-7 | TRBV30 | . | . | CAWRGTDYEQYF | TGTGCCTGGAGAGGTACAGATTACGAGCAGTACTTC
TRBJ2-1 | TRBV30 | . | . | CCVSVGSYNEQFF | TGTTGTGTCTCGGTTGGCTCCTACAATGAGCAGTTCTTC
TRBJ1-6 | TRBV5-5 | TRBD1 | . | CASSLGTGDSPLHF | TGTGCCAGCAGCTTGGGGACAGGGGATTCACCCCTCCACTTT
TRBJ2-5 | TRBV9 | . | . | CASSSSPGGRETQYF | TGTGCCAGCAGCTCGTCCCCCGGGGGACGGGAGACCCAGTACTTC
TRBJ1-2 | TRBV5-4 | TRBD1 | . | CASRSGQRTNYGYTF | TGTGCCAGCAGGTCGGGACAGCGAACTAACTATGGCTACACCTTC
TRBJ1-1 | TRBV18 | . | . | CASSPPPGYTEAFF | TGTGCCAGCTCACCACCGCCAGGGTATACTGAAGCTTTCTTT
TRBJ2-2 | TRBV5-1 | . | . | CASSPAGATGELFF | TGCGCCAGCAGCCCTGCGGGGGCCACCGGGGAGCTGTTTTTT
TRBJ2-5 | TRBV5-1 | TRBD2 | once | CASSLAGSGGSQETQYF | TGCGCCAGCAGCTTGGCCGGGAGCGGGGGGTCCCAAGAGACCCAGTACTTC
TRBJ1-2 | TRBV19 | TRBD1 | . | CASRNTLGQGSLYGYTF | TGTGCCAGTAGGAACACCCTGGGACAGGGGTCCCTCTATGGCTACACCTTC
TRBJ1-5 | TRBV6-1 | . | . | CASTGHAFNQPQHF | TGTGCCAGCACGGGACACGCGTTCAATCAGCCCCAGCATTTT
TRBJ2-3 | TRBV28 | TRBD1 | . | CASSRTGGGGTQYF | TGTGCCAGCAGTCGGACAGGGGGCGGGGGTACGCAGTATTTT
TRBJ1-1 | TRBV28 | . | . | CASSTSREMDTEAFF | TGTGCCAGCAGTACATCCAGGGAAATGGACACTGAAGCTTTCTTT
TRBJ2-7 | TRBV18 | TRBD1 | . | CASSPFRQGSGEQYF | TGTGCCAGCTCACCGTTTAGACAGGGGTCGGGAGAGCAGTACTTC
TRBJ2-1 | TRBV7-3 | TRBD2 | . | CASSLSGTSDTMKQFF | TGTGCCAGCAGTCTGTCTGGGACTAGCGATACAATGAAGCAGTTCTTC
TRBJ2-5 | TRBV10-3 | . | few | CATRGGALEETQYF | TGTGCCACCCGAGGGGGGGCCTTGGAAGAGACCCAGTACTTC
TRBJ2-7 | TRBV6-5 | . | . | CASSYNGYRHEQYF | TGTGCCAGCAGTTACAACGGGTACAGGCACGAGCAGTACTTC
TRBJ2-1 | TRBV27 | TRBD1 | . | CASRSNLKPGGQFF | TGTGCCAGCAGGTCCAATTTAAAGCCAGGGGGGCAGTTCTTC
TRBJ1-2 | TRBV19 | TRBD1 | . | CASRAGSGTGDTHGYTF | TGTGCCAGTAGGGCCGGTTCCGGGACAGGGGATACGCATGGCTACACCTTC
TRBJ2-3 | TRBV19 | TRBD2 | . | CASSINGGGPADTQYF | TGTGCCAGTAGTATTAACGGGGGGGGGCCCGCAGATACGCAGTATTTT
TRBJ2-3 | TRBV9 | TRBD1 | . | CASSTRQGIGTDTQYF | TGTGCCAGCAGTACCCGACAGGGGATAGGCACAGATACGCAGTATTTT
TRBJ2-7 | TRBV13 | TRBD1 | . | CASSSMSGQGSYEQYF | TGTGCCAGCAGCTCGATGTCGGGACAGGGCTCCTACGAGCAGTACTTC
TRBJ2-5 | TRBV2 | TRBD1 | . | CASSGATGGRETQYF | TGTGCCAGCAGTGGGGCCACAGGGGGCAGAGAGACCCAGTACTTC
TRBJ1-4 | TRBV5-4 | TRBD1 | . | CASSSPLTGGGEKLFF | TGTGCCAGCAGCTCGCCCTTGACAGGGGGCGGTGAAAAACTGTTTTTT
TRBJ2-7 | TRBV28 | TRBD1 | . | CASSSRRLDRGRSSYEQYF | TGTGCCAGCAGTTCTCGAAGACTCGACAGGGGCCGAAGCTCCTACGAGCAGTACTTC
TRBJ2-7 | TRBV5-1 | . | . | CASSTTGIEQYF | TGCGCCAGCAGCACTACAGGGATCGAGCAGTACTTC
TRBJ1-5 | TRBV5-1 | . | . | CASSTHPGQPQHF | TGCGCCAGCAGCACCCACCCGGGGCAGCCCCAGCATTTT